A single T cell receptor beta chain is shown here with its context. The antigen this receptor binds is unknown. Base-call qualities are not available, and no considerably larger clone is one nucleotide away. Whole blood was collected in K2EDTA tubes by collaborating institutions according to the institutions' own protocols. For TCRbeta analysis, collaborators shipped samples as frozen whole blood, isolated PBMCs, or DNA extracted from either of those sample types. TCRbeta CDR3 regions were amplified from genomic DNA using the immunoSEQ Assay, a bias-controlled multiplex PCR. The authors' pipeline ran thus. Nucleated cell counts per sample were estimated from amplification of reference gene primers within the assay. To quantify the absolute abundance of each unique TCRbeta CDR3 rearrangement, sequence reads were collapsed and filtered. For each sample, productive Simpson clonality was calculated by taking the square root of Simpson's diversity index across productive rearrangements. This immuneACCESS table, as held by TCRdb, lists in-frame sequences with V and J called but not all clones. Of the missing ones, under half trace to an unresolved V gene in checked studies; the others have no known cause. V, J and clone size reflect that table, while D and trimming were determined from the DNA. The sample table records under 200,000 clones; approximately 84% of these occur just once. The ten largest clonotypes hold about 5% of the sample.

The CDR3 covers 16 residues, taking in both the cysteine and the phenylalanine. Only CDR3 DNA remains: 48 bases, in frame from the first base. Based on the germline V gene, the CDR1 and CDR2 sequences are KGHSH and LQKENI. V is pared back by 0 bases and J by 0 bases, with 10 bases lying between the germline termini. The data were obtained in a study of blood T cell repertoires in COVID-19 (TCRdb year 2020). A note on the overall study: Samples from collaborators originated in the United States, Italy and Spain and spanned both the acute and convalescent phases of COVID-19. The prospective study material was composed of cDNA or gDNA derived from T cells, B-cell-depleted T cells, or PBMCs. Where HLA class I and class II types were available, the types were taken from metadata supplied by the sample provider, not from assay-based typing. The dataset comprised deeply sampled blood TCRbeta repertoires from subjects exposed to, actively infected with, or recovered from COVID-19. A freely available public database, intended as a resource for researchers studying the immune response to SARS-CoV-2, is where the repertoires were released. The samples were drawn from two sources: the first 160 participants of the ongoing ImmuneRACE study, and fewer than 1,500 subjects contributed by 6 global collaborators. A de-identified subject ID, COVID-19 status, age in years and sex were almost always included in the sample metadata.

Broader findings and caveats from the paper: Clinical and demographic metadata were provided uncurated, with the amount varying by source and participant.

Recombination joined TRBV18 with TRBJ2-3; TRBD2 is possibly the D segment (5 matching bases). The receptor was derived from a woman over 75 with acute or convalescent COVID-19. Material: peripheral blood. In nucleotides, the sequence is TGTGCCAGCTCACCACCTAATAGCGCTAGCACAGATACGCAGTATTTT. The resulting protein is CASSPPNSASTDTQYF.